This T cell receptor (beta chain) was documented in a study of beta chain features in type 1 diabetes. On the study more broadly: Taken together, all samples contributed around 100 million examined sorted cells.

The authors obtained over 95% purity in all sorted populations. The isolated RNA, all of it, was reverse transcribed, so expressed TCRB transcripts were what got sequenced. The data were produced by immunoSEQ multiplex PCR, yet TCRdb's version contains in-frame clones alone and is incomplete. The sample has hundreds of thousands of clones; over 12% are singletons. The study's findings and limits: Among patients with Type 1 diabetes, TCRB CDR3s were moderately but significantly shorter in every one of the four CD4+ subsets.

The V and J ends lost 5 bases and 10 bases, in that order; junction bases with no gene match: 10. CDR1 and CDR2 (germline): SNHLY, FYNNEI. This CDR3 comprises 13 residues. To note about this clone: Its matching antigen is unknown.

The sample taken for sequencing was naive CD4+ T cells from blood. The clonotype comes from a young man with type 1 diabetes. The V call is TRBV2, the J call TRBJ1-2; 7 bases match TRBD1. The CDR3 sequence is CASSNRQGSVYTF. CDR3 bases: TGTGCCAGCAGTAACCGACAGGGATCTGTCTACACCTTC.